The clone carrying this T cell receptor (beta chain) occurred a few times. Per the authors' pipeline: Estimated nucleated cell counts came from reference gene primer amplification. Clones were sequenced by immunoSEQ multiplex PCR, and TCRdb holds only the in-frame ones, with some missing. V, J and clone size reflect that table, while D and trimming were determined from the DNA. This table holds around 59,000 clones, 80% found once. This entry comes from a study of blood T cell repertoires in COVID-19. Across the study: The United States, Italy and Spain provided the acute and convalescent COVID-19 samples. From T cells, B-cell-depleted T cells, or PBMCs came the material, which was cDNA or gDNA.

This receptor was taken from a man aged 55 to 70 with acute or convalescent COVID-19. Material for sequencing was peripheral blood.

In DNA form, the CDR3 reads TGTGCCAGCACCGTACACCCTGGGCTTGACGGTAAGGAGCAGTTCTTC. It translates to CASTVHPGLDGKEQFF. The rearrangement links TRBV2 to TRBJ2-1; D remains unclear. V shed 7 bases and J shed 10 bases, with 26 bases lying between them. The germline CDR1 and CDR2 sequences are SNHLY and FYNNEI. This CDR3 has 16 amino acids. Full variable domain (rest looked up from reference TRBV2 and TRBJ2-1): EPEVTQTPSHQVTQMGQEVILRCVPISNHLYFYWYRQILGQKVEFLVSFYNNEISEKSEIFDDQFSVERPDGSNFTLKIRSTKLEDSAMYFCASTVHPGLDGKEQFFGPGTRLTVL.